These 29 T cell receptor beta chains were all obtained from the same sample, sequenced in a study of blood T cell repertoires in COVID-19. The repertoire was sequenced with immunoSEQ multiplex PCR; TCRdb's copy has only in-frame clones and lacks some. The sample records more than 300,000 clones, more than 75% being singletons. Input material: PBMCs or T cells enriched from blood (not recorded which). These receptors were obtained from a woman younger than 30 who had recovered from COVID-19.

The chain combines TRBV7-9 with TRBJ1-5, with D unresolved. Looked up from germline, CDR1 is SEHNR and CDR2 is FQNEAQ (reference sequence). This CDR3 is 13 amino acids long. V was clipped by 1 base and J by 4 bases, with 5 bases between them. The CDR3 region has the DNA TGTGCCAGCAGCTTAGATCAGAATCAGCCCCAGCATTTT. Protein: CASSLDQNQPQHF.

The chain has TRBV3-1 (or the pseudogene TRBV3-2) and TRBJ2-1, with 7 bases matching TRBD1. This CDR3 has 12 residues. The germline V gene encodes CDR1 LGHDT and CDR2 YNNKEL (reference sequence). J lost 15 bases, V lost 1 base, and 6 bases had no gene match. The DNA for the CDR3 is TGTGCCAGCAGCCAAGGGAAAGGGGGCCCGTTCTTC. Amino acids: CASSQGKGGPFF.

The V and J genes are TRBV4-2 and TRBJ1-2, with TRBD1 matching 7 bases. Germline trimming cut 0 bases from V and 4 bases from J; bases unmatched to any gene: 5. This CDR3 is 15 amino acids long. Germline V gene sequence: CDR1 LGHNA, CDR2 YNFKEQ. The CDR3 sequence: CASSQDLGTAYGYTF. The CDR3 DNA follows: TGTGCCAGCAGCCAAGATTTAGGGACAGCCTATGGCTACACCTTC.

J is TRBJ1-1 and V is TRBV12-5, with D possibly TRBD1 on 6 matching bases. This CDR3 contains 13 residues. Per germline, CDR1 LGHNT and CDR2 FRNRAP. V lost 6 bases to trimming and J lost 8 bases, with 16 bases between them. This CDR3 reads CASGRDIQGEAFF. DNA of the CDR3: TGTGCTAGTGGAAGGGACATCCAAGGGGAAGCTTTCTTT.

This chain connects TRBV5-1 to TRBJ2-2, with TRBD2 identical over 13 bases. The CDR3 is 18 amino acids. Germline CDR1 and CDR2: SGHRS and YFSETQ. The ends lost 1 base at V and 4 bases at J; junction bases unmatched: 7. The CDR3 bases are TGCGCCAGCAGCTTGCCACTAGCGGGGGGGCCGGCCACCGGGGAGCTGTTTTTT. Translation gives CASSLPLAGGPATGELFF.

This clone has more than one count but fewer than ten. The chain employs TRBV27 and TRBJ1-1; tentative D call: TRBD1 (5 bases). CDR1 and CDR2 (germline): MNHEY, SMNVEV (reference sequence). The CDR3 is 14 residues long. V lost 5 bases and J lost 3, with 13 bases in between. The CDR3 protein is CASSAQGLDTEAFF. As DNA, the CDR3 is TGTGCCAGCAGTGCCCAGGGCCTGGACACTGAAGCTTTCTTT.

The CDR3 sequence is CASSQDQGSGYGYTF. Written as DNA, the CDR3 is TGCGCCAGCAGCCAAGACCAGGGGTCGGGGTATGGCTACACCTTC. The V gene is TRBV4-1, the J gene TRBJ1-2, with D maybe TRBD1 (6 bases). Germline assignment: CDR1 MGHRA and CDR2 YSYEKL. V was pared by 0 bases and J by 5 bases, with 13 bases between. This CDR3 region has 15 residues.

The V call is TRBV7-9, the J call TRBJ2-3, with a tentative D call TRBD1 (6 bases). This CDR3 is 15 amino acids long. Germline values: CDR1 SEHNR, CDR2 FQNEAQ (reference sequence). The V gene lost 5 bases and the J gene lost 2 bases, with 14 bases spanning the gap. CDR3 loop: CASSPRDIITDTQYF. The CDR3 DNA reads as TGTGCCAGCAGCCCCCGGGACATAATCACAGATACGCAGTATTTT.

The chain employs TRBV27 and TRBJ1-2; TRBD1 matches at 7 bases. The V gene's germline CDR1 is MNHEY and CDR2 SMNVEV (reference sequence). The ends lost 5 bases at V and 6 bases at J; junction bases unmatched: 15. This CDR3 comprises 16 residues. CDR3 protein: CASSGRTGSIGHGYTF. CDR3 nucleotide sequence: TGTGCCAGCAGTGGACGGACAGGCAGTATCGGCCATGGCTACACCTTC.

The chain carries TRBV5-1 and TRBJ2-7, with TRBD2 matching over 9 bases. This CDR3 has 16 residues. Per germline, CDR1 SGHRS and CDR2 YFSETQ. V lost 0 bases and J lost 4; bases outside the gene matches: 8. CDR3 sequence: CASSLASSGVLYEQYF. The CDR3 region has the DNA TGCGCCAGCAGCTTGGCATCTAGCGGGGTATTATACGAGCAGTACTTC.

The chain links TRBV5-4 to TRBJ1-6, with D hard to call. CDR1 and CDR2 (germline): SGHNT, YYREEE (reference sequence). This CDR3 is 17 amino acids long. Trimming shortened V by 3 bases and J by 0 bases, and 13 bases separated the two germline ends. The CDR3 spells CASSSKHPSSYNSPLHF. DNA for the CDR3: TGTGCCAGCAGCTCGAAGCACCCGAGCTCCTATAATTCACCCCTCCACTTT.

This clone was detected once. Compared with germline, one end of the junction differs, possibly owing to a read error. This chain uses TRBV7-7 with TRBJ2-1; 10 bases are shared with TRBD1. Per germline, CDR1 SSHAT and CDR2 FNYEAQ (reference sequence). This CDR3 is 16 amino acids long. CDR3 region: CASSAGQGGGSNEQFF. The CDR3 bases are TGTGCTAGCAGCGCAGGACAGGGGGGCGGTTCCAATGAGCAGTTCTTC.

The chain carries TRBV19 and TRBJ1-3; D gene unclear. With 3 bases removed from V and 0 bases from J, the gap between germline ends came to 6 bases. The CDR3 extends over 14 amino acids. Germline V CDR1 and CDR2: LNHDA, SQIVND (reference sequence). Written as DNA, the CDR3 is TGTGCCAGTAGTATGATCAGCTCTGGAAACACCATATATTTT. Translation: CASSMISSGNTIYF.

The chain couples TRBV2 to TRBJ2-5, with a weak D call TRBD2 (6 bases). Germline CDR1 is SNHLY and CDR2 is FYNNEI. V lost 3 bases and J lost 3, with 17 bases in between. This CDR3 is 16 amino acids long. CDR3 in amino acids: CASSDPRASGEETQYF. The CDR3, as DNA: TGTGCCAGCAGTGATCCCCGGGCCTCGGGAGAAGAGACCCAGTACTTC.

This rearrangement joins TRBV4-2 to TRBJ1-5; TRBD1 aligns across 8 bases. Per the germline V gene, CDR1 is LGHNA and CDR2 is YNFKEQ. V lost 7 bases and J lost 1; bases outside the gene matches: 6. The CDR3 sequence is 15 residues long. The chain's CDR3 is CASTRTGGSNQPQHF. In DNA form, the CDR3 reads TGTGCCAGCACGCGAACAGGGGGAAGCAATCAGCCCCAGCATTTT.

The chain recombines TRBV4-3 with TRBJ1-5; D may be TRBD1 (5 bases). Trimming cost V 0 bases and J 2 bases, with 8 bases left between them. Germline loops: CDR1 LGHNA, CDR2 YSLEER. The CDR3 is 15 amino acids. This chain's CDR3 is CASSQEGGGNQPQHF. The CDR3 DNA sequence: TGCGCCAGCAGCCAAGAGGGGGGTGGCAATCAGCCCCAGCATTTT.

DNA of the CDR3: TGTGCCAGCAGTGAAAGCTGGGGCGCAAGGTATGGCTACACCTTC. Translating it yields CASSESWGARYGYTF. The rearrangement uses TRBV6-1 and TRBJ1-2, with a tentative D call TRBD1 (5 bases). Per germline, CDR1 MNHNS and CDR2 SASEGT. There are 15 residues in the CDR3. Trimming pared 2 bases from V and 5 bases from J, leaving 15 bases between.

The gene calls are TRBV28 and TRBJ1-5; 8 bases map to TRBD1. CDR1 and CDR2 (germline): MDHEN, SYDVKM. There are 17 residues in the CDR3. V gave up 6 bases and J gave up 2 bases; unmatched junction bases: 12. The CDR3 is CASRTYRTGSGNQPQHF. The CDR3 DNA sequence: TGTGCCAGCAGAACCTACCGGACAGGGAGTGGCAATCAGCCCCAGCATTTT.

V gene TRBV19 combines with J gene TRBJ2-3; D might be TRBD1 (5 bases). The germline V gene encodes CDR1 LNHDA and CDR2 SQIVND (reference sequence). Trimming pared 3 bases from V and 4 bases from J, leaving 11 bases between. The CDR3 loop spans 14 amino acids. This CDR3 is CASSMLQGADTQYF. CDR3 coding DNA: TGTGCCAGTAGTATGCTGCAGGGCGCAGATACGCAGTATTTT.

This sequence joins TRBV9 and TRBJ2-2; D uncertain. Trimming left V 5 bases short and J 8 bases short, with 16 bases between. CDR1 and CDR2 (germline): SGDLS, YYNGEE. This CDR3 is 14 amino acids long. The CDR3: CASRFADTLGELFF. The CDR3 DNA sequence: TGTGCCAGCAGGTTCGCCGACACACTGGGGGAGCTGTTTTTT. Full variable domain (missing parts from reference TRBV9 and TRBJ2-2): DSGVTQTPKHLITATGQRVTLRCSPRSGDLSVYWYQQSLDQGLQFLIQYYNGEERAKGNILERFSAQQFPDLHSELNLSSLELGDSALYFCASRFADTLGELFFGEGSRLTVL.

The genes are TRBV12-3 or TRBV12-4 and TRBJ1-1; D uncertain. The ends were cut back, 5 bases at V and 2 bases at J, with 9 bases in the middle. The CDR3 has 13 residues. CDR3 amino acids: CASSLNSNTEAFF. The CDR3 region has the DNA TGTGCCAGCAGTCTTAACAGTAACACTGAAGCTTTCTTT.

The CDR3 coding sequence is TGTGCCACACAGGGGCCACCCCTCCACTTT. Its translation is CATQGPPLHF. The chain recombines TRBV19 with TRBJ1-6; 7 bases match TRBD1. Germline V gene lookup returns CDR1 LNHDA and CDR2 SQIVND (reference sequence). The V and J ends lost 10 bases and 11 bases, in that order; junction bases with no gene match: 2. This CDR3 has 10 amino acids.

DNA of the CDR3: TGTGCCAGCTCACCTCCCCGGGACAGAACAACTAGCGGGGGTGCACAGGATACGCAGTATTTT. Translating it yields CASSPPRDRTTSGGAQDTQYF. The chain recombines TRBV18 with TRBJ2-3; 11 bases agree with TRBD2. The CDR3 contains 21 residues. Per the germline V gene, CDR1 is KGHSH and CDR2 is LQKENI. V gave up 3 bases and J gave up 6 bases; unmatched junction bases: 23.

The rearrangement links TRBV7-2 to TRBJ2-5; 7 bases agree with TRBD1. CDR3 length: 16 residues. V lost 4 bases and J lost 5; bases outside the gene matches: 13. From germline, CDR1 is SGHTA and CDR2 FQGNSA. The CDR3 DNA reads TGTGCCAGCAGCTCGGCCAGCACAGGGGCGGAGGAGACCCAGTACTTC. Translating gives CASSSASTGAEETQYF.

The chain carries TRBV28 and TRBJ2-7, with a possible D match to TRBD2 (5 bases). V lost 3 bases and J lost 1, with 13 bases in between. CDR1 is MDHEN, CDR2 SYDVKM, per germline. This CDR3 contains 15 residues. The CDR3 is CASSFVGGGSYEQYF. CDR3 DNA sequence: TGTGCCAGCAGTTTCGTCGGAGGTGGGTCCTACGAGCAGTACTTC.

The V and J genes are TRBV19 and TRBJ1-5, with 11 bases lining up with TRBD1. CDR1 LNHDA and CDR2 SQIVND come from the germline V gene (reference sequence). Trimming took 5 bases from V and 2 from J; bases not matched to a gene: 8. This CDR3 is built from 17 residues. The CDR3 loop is CASSLWDRGGGNQPQHF. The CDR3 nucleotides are TGTGCCAGTAGTCTTTGGGACAGGGGGGGAGGCAATCAGCCCCAGCATTTT.

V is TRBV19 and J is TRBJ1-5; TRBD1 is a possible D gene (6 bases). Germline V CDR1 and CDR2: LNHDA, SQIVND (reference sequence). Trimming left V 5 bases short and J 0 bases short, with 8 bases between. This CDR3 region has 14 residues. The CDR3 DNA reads TGTGCCAGTAGTCCAGGGGTTAGCAATCAGCCCCAGCATTTT. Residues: CASSPGVSNQPQHF.

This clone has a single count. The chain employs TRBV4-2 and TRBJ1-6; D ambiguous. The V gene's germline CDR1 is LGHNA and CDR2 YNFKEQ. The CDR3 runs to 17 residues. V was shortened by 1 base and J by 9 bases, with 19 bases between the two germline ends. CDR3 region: CASSQGSRAASGSPLHF. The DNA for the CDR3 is TGTGCCAGCAGCCAAGGGAGTCGGGCGGCAAGCGGTTCACCCCTCCACTTT.

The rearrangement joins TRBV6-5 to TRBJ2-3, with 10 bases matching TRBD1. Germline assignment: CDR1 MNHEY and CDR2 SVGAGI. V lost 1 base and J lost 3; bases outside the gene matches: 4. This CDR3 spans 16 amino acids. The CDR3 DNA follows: TGTGCCAGCAGTTACTTAGACAGGGGGCTGACAGATACGCAGTATTTT. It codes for CASSYLDRGLTDTQYF.